This T cell receptor (beta chain) was sequenced in a study of CD8 T cells in ankylosing spondylitis. TCRdb independently ran MiXCR on the 5' RACE reads; one entry per CDR3 protein. The profile shows 210,000 or so distinct CDR3 sequences, approximately 7.6% of them singletons. Sequenced sample: blood, either unsorted or a sorted T cell fraction (not recorded which). The clonotype was recovered from a female donor with ankylosing spondylitis or in good health (not recorded which).

The CDR3 coding sequence is TGTGCCAGCACGAGCCTAGCGGGAGTTTCCTACAATGAGCAGTTCTTC. This codes for CASTSLAGVSYNEQFF. The chain carries TRBV28 and TRBJ2-1; TRBD2 agrees at 10 bases. Germline trimming cut 7 bases from V and 1 base from J; bases unmatched to any gene: 7. CDR3 length equals 16 residues. Germline V lookup: CDR1 MDHEN, CDR2 SYDVKM.